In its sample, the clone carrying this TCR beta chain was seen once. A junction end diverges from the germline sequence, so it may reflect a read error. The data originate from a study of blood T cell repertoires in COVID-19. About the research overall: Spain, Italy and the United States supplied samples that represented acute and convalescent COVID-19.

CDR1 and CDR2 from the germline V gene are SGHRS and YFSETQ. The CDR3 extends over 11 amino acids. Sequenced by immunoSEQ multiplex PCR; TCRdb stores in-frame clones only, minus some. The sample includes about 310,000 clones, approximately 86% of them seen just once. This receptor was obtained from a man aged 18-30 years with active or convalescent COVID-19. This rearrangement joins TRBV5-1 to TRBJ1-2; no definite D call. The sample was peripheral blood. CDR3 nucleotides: TGCGCCAGCAGCTTGGGGAGTATAATGAACTTC. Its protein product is CASSLGSIMNF.